This T cell receptor (beta chain) was sequenced in a study of blood T cell repertoires in COVID-19. Study background: Spain, Italy and the United States supplied samples that represented acute and convalescent COVID-19. T cells, B-cell-depleted T cells, or PBMCs provided the cDNA or gDNA that served as material.

Trimming removed 3 bases at V and 3 bases at J, with 12 bases between. This CDR3 has 14 residues. Germline CDR1 reads SGHAT; CDR2 reads FQNNGV. TCRdb keeps only in-frame clones here, not all; method: immunoSEQ multiplex PCR. Of about 100,000 clones listed, 69% were seen once; the top ten hold approximately 5.9%. This clonotype was sampled from a man aged 80 or over with acute or convalescent COVID-19. J is TRBJ2-7 and V is TRBV11-2; maybe TRBD1 (6 bases). Sequencing was done on a sample of peripheral blood. The DNA for the CDR3 is TGTGCCAGCAGCTTGTCAGGGGCTCGCTACGAGCAGTACTTC. It codes for CASSLSGARYEQYF.